One sample yielded the 12 T cell receptor beta chains listed below, sequenced in a study of Graves' ophthalmopathy and Graves' hyperthyroidism. Amplifying from RNA transcripts, the study obtained TCR beta CDR3 regions. The authors performed first-round RT-PCR with HTBI primers and then a second-round multiplex PCR. TCRdb re-called the multiplex PCR reads with MiXCR, one entry per CDR3 protein. The sample consists of hundreds of thousands of distinct CDR3 sequences, 22% of them appearing once. The sequenced material came from peripheral blood. These receptor sequences come from a woman aged 18-29 years with stable Graves' hyperthyroidism. Some clones in this sample may be carry-over from other donors' samples.

This clonotype was recorded at least ten times. The DNA is left out, because the CDR3 cannot be placed on it with certainty; the CDR3 is given as TCRdb lists it. The chain joins TRBV7-3 to TRBJ2-7; the table gives TRBD1 as D, unverified against the DNA. The CDR3 has 14 residues if both end residues are counted. Germline values: CDR1 SGHTA, CDR2 FQGTGA. CDR3: CASSWGSGSYERYF.

This clonotype has at least ten counts. The chain is built from TRBV12-3 or TRBV12-4 and TRBJ2-7; D is uncertain. The CDR3 length is 15 residues. Trimming took off 5 bases at V and 4 bases at J, with 18 bases between the two ends. This CDR3 reads CASSPTPREIYEQYF. CDR3 sequence (DNA): TGTGCCAGCAGTCCCACCCCCCGAGAGATTTACGAGCAGTACTTC.

This clonotype appeared once. The chain recombines TRBV12-3 or TRBV12-4 with TRBJ2-5; perhaps TRBD2 as D (6 bases). The CDR3 totals 16 residues. Deletions cut 6 bases from V and 5 bases from J, with 22 bases between. The CDR3 loop is CASSPAPRLVGETQYF. In nucleotides, the CDR3 is TGTGCCAGCAGCCCCGCCCCGCGACTAGTCGGTGAGACCCAGTACTTC.

CDR3 sequence: CASSENQGFGYTF. The CDR3 region has the DNA TGTGCCAGCAGTGAAAATCAGGGTTTTGGCTACACCTTC. The chain recombines TRBV12-3 or TRBV12-4 with TRBJ1-2, with D maybe TRBD1 (5 bases). V shed 5 bases and J shed 7 bases, with 14 bases lying between them. The CDR3 totals 13 residues.

This clonotype has a handful of counts. V and J are TRBV2 and TRBJ2-3, with D unclear. This CDR3 comprises 19 residues. CDR1 is SNHLY, CDR2 FYNNEI, per germline. Trimming pared 4 bases from V and 1 base from J, leaving 24 bases between. CDR3 coding DNA: TGTGCCAGCAGTGCTTCTACTTCCCTTCGGGTTTACGGCACAGATACGCAGTATTTT. Translated: CASSASTSLRVYGTDTQYF.

This clonotype was picked up many times. V usage is TRBV14 and J usage is TRBJ2-5; D possibly corresponds to TRBD1 (8 bases). This CDR3 comprises 16 residues. Trimming pared 0 bases from V and 4 bases from J, leaving 15 bases between. Germline values: CDR1 SGHDN, CDR2 FVKESK. CDR3 bases: TGTGCCAGCAGCCAAGAGTGGACAGGGAGGGCAGAGACCCAGTACTTC. Its protein product is CASSQEWTGRAETQYF. The full variable domain, completed using reference TRBV14 and TRBJ2-5, is EAGVTQFPSHSVIEKGQTVTLRCDPISGHDNLYWYRRVMGKEIKFLLHFVKESKQDESGMPNNRFLAERTGGTYSTLKVQPAELEDSGVYFCASSQEWTGRAETQYFGPGTRLLVL.

This clonotype has a count of ten or more. DNA for the CDR3: TGTGCCAGCAGTGAGATAGGTGGGGAGACCCAGTACTTC. Amino acid sequence: CASSEIGGETQYF. The rearrangement uses TRBV12-3 or TRBV12-4 and TRBJ2-5; D uncertain. CDR3 length equals 13 residues. V gave up 5 bases and J gave up 5 bases, with 12 bases separating them.

This clonotype showed up many times. The gene calls are TRBV7-9 and TRBJ1-1; TRBD1 matches at 7 bases. Germline loops: CDR1 SEHNR, CDR2 FQNEAQ (reference sequence). J gave up 1 base and V 4 bases, and 3 bases lay outside the gene matches. The CDR3 is 14 amino acids. CDR3 sequence reads: CASSYGTANTEAFF. The CDR3 nucleotides are TGTGCCAGCAGCTACGGGACAGCGAACACTGAAGCTTTCTTT.

The V call is TRBV28, the J call TRBJ2-7; D perhaps matches TRBD2 (5 bases). The CDR3 runs to 13 residues. Deletions cut 6 bases from V and 3 bases from J, with 12 bases between. Per germline, CDR1 MDHEN and CDR2 SYDVKM. The CDR3 region has the DNA TGTGCCAGCAGACCGCCGGGGAGCTACGAGCAGTACTTC. This codes for CASRPPGSYEQYF.

The genes are TRBV12-3 or TRBV12-4 and TRBJ1-5, with unresolved D. The CDR3 length is 13 residues. V shed 4 bases and J shed 5 bases, with 9 bases lying between them. CDR3 in DNA: TGTGCCAGCAGTTGGGGTAGGGATCAGCCCCAGCATTTT. This codes for CASSWGRDQPQHF.

This clonotype was observed a few times. This chain joins TRBV4-1 and TRBJ2-2; the match to TRBD2 covers 8 bases. Germline V gene sequence: CDR1 MGHRA, CDR2 YSYEKL. The CDR3 extends over 17 amino acids. V lost 4 bases, J lost 6 bases, and 13 bases stayed unmatched. CDR3 sequence reads: CASSPSAWGLEAGELFF. The CDR3 DNA follows: TGCGCCAGCAGCCCTAGCGCATGGGGACTAGAAGCCGGGGAGCTGTTTTTT.

A note on this clonotype: A much larger clone differs from this one at a single base, so this may be a read error. J is TRBJ1-3 and V is TRBV2, with unresolved D. This CDR3 contains 16 residues. Germline V gives CDR1 SNHLY, CDR2 FYNNEI. The CDR3 here is CASSEVGTHDGNTICF. The CDR3 DNA reads as TGTGCCAGCAGCGAGGTCGGCACGCACGATGGAAACACCATATGTTTT.